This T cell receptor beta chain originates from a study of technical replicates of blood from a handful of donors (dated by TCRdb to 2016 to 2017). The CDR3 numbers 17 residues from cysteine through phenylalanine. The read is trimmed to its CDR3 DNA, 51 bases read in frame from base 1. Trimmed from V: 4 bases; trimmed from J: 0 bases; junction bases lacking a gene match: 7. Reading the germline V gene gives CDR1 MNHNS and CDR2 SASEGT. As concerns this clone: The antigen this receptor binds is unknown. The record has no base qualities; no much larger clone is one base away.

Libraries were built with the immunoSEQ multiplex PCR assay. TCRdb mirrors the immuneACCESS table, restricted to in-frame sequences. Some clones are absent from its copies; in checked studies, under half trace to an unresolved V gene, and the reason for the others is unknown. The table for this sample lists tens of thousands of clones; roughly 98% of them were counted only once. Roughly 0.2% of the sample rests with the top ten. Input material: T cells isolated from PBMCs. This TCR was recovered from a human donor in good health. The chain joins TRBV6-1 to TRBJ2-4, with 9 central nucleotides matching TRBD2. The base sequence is TGTGCCAGCAGTGTTAGCGGGAGACTGCTAGCCAAAAACATTCAGTACTTC. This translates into CASSVSGRLLAKNIQYF.